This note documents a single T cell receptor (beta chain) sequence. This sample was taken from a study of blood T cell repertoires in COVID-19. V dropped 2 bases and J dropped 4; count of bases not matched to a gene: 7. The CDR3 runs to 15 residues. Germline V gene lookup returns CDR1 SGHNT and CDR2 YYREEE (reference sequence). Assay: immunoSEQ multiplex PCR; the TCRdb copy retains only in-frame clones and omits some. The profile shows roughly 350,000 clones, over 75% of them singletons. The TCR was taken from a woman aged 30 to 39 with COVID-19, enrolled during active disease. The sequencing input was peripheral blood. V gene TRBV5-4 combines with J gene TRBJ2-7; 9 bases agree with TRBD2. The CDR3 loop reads CASSLSLAGSYEQYF. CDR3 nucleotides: TGTGCCAGCAGCTTATCGCTAGCGGGATCGTACGAGCAGTACTTC.